The 17 T cell receptor beta chains in this list originate from one sample, sequenced in a study of cytomegalovirus exposure and HLA in healthy donors. The study ran its PCR with 60 Vbeta and 13 Jbeta primers. Some clones are missing from TCRdb's copy, which holds only in-frame ones; the method was immunoSEQ multiplex PCR. The repertoire has around 150,000 clones, 77% of them found once; the top ten carry approximately 1.4%. Sequenced sample: PBMCs. The receptor set was obtained from a woman between 25 and 40 years old in good health and CMV-seronegative.

This clone was seen a few times. V usage is TRBV6-1 and J usage is TRBJ1-5, with D perhaps TRBD1 (6 bases). The CDR3 has 15 amino acids. Deletions cut 1 base from V and 5 bases from J, with 12 bases between. Germline values: CDR1 MNHNS, CDR2 SASEGT. The CDR3 region is CASSEVFRGDQPQHF. CDR3 sequence (DNA): TGTGCCAGCAGTGAAGTTTTCAGGGGAGATCAGCCCCAGCATTTT.

This rearrangement joins TRBV14 to TRBJ2-5; possibly TRBD2 for D (5 bases). CDR3 length equals 14 residues. V gave up 0 bases and J gave up 11 bases, with 16 bases separating them. Germline CDR1 and CDR2: SGHDN and FVKESK. CDR3 DNA sequence: TGTGCCAGCAGCCAAGATCTTCGAGGGAGAGGGCAGTACTTC. Its translation: CASSQDLRGRGQYF.

The V gene is TRBV2, the J gene TRBJ2-7; D is perhaps TRBD2 (6 bases). CDR1 and CDR2 from the germline V gene are SNHLY and FYNNEI. The CDR3 runs 12 residues. With 5 bases removed from V and 4 bases from J, the gap between germline ends came to 9 bases. DNA of the CDR3: TGTGCCAGCAGTCGGGACTTTTACGAGCAGTACTTC. This encodes CASSRDFYEQYF.

The CDR3 nucleotides read TGTGCCTGGAGTGTGAGGGGGGGAACTGAAGCTTTCTTT. It is translated as CAWSVRGGTEAFF. The chain couples TRBV30 to TRBJ1-1, with a weak D call TRBD1 (6 bases). V gave up 0 bases and J gave up 5 bases, with 10 bases separating them. In germline, CDR1 is GTSNPN, CDR2 SVGIG (reference sequence). The CDR3 is made up of 13 amino acids.

This clone was detected only a few times. The chain has TRBV27 and TRBJ2-3; 9 nucleotides align to TRBD2. V was clipped by 4 bases and J by 2 bases; unmatched bases: 7. Germline V lookup: CDR1 MNHEY, CDR2 SMNVEV (reference sequence). The CDR3 sequence is 16 residues long. As DNA, the CDR3 is TGTGCCAGCAGTTGGGGGGCGGGGGGGCCCACAGATACGCAGTATTTT. This encodes CASSWGAGGPTDTQYF.

J is TRBJ2-5 and V is TRBV5-1; a possible D gene is TRBD2 (6 bases). V dropped 2 bases and J dropped 9 bases, with 20 bases sitting between them. The CDR3 has 15 residues. From germline, CDR1 is SGHRS and CDR2 YFSETQ. This CDR3 reads CASSLGGEKSTSQYF. CDR3 sequence (DNA): TGCGCCAGCAGCTTAGGAGGGGAAAAGAGTACGTCCCAGTACTTC.

This clone was found a few times. V gene TRBV7-9 combines with J gene TRBJ2-1; tentatively, D is TRBD2 (6 bases). The V end lost 7 bases, the J end lost 10 bases, and 14 bases lay between the germline ends. Germline V gene sequence: CDR1 SEHNR, CDR2 FQNEAQ (reference sequence). The CDR3 has 12 residues. The CDR3 sequence: CASTGARGEQFF. In DNA form, the CDR3 reads TGTGCCAGCACCGGGGCCCGGGGGGAGCAGTTCTTC. Looking up the rest from reference TRBV7-9 and TRBJ2-1 gives the full variable domain: DTGVSQNPRHKITKRGQNVTFRCDPISEHNRLYWYRQTLGQGPEFLTYFQNEAQLEKSRLLSDRFSAERPKGSFSTLEIQRTEQGDSAMYLCASTGARGEQFFGPGTRLTVL.

This clone has a handful of counts. The chain is built from TRBV7-9 and TRBJ1-2, with D hard to call. With 5 bases removed from V and 8 bases from J, the gap between germline ends came to 15 bases. Germline CDR1 SEHNR, CDR2 FQNEAQ (reference sequence). This CDR3 comprises 13 residues. CDR3 sequence reads: CASSVSGSGGYTF. The CDR3 nucleotides read TGTGCCAGCAGCGTATCGGGGTCGGGCGGCTACACCTTC.

V usage is TRBV5-1 and J usage is TRBJ1-1; a possible D gene is TRBD1 (5 bases). Trimming took off 6 bases at V and 1 base at J, with 10 bases between the two ends. This CDR3 spans 13 amino acids. The V gene's germline CDR1 is SGHRS and CDR2 YFSETQ. The DNA for the CDR3 is TGCGCCAGCACCGAACAGGAGAACACTGAAGCTTTCTTT. This encodes CASTEQENTEAFF.

This chain joins TRBV15 and TRBJ2-3, with 8 bases matching TRBD2. The CDR3 is made up of 19 amino acids. Germline CDR1 reads LNHNV; CDR2 reads YYDKDF (reference sequence). With V trimmed by 0 bases and J by 0 bases, 11 bases remained unmatched. DNA for the CDR3: TGTGCCACCAGCAGAGATGTATCAGGGTCGGGGGGGAGCACAGATACGCAGTATTTT. It is translated as CATSRDVSGSGGSTDTQYF.

The chain employs TRBV27 and TRBJ1-5; no clear D gene. CDR1 and CDR2 (germline): MNHEY, SMNVEV (reference sequence). The CDR3 length is 14 residues. V was shortened by 6 bases and J by 3 bases, with 12 bases between the two germline ends. This CDR3 reads CASSRTRDNQPQHF. CDR3 DNA: TGTGCCAGCAGCCGTACCCGGGACAATCAGCCCCAGCATTTT.

V gene TRBV30 combines with J gene TRBJ2-5; 11 nucleotides agree with TRBD2. This CDR3 has 13 amino acids. Germline trimming cut 7 bases from V and 5 bases from J; bases unmatched to any gene: 6. CDR1 is GTSNPN, CDR2 SVGIG, per germline (reference sequence). CDR3 amino acids: CAFRLAGMETQYF. The CDR3 DNA sequence: TGTGCCTTTAGACTAGCGGGGATGGAGACCCAGTACTTC.

Only a few counts were recorded for this clone. This sequence joins TRBV5-6 and TRBJ2-7; unclear D gene. V lost 0 bases, J lost 0 bases, and 7 bases lay in between. Germline CDR1 reads SGHDT; CDR2 reads YYEEEE. The CDR3 has 14 amino acids. CDR3 in DNA: TGTGCCAGCAGCTTGGGTCCGGGCTCCTACGAGCAGTACTTC. Translated, it gives CASSLGPGSYEQYF.

The chain links TRBV4-1 to TRBJ1-5, with TRBD1 matching 8 bases. This CDR3 spans 16 amino acids. The V gene's germline CDR1 is MGHRA and CDR2 YSYEKL. The junction had 8 bases not matched to a gene; V was cut back by 4 bases and J by 3 bases. CDR3 sequence reads: CASSPLTGANNQPQHF. Written as DNA, the CDR3 is TGCGCCAGCAGCCCCCTGACAGGGGCGAACAATCAGCCCCAGCATTTT.

The CDR3: CASSPGPYNEQFF. The DNA of the CDR3 is TGTGCCAGCAGTCCAGGGCCATACAATGAGCAGTTCTTC. The V gene is TRBV27, the J gene TRBJ2-1; TRBD1 might be the D (5 bases). Germline lookup yields CDR1 MNHEY and CDR2 SMNVEV (reference sequence). V lost 5 bases and J 4 bases, leaving 9 bases between the germline ends. CDR3 length: 13 residues.

The chain links TRBV7-2 to TRBJ2-7; 8 positions agree with TRBD1. This CDR3 is built from 14 residues. The J segment lost 7 bases and the V segment lost 5 bases, leaving 10 bases of the junction unmatched. Germline lookup yields CDR1 SGHTA and CDR2 FQGNSA. The chain's CDR3 is CASSLRDRMKEQYF. CDR3 nucleotides: TGTGCCAGCAGCCTCCGGGACAGGATGAAGGAGCAGTACTTC.

V usage is TRBV4-1 and J usage is TRBJ2-5; the D gene is possibly TRBD1 (5 bases). Trimming pared 3 bases from V and 4 bases from J, leaving 9 bases between. The CDR3 length is 13 residues. Germline assignment: CDR1 MGHRA and CDR2 YSYEKL. The CDR3 nucleotides read TGCGCCAGCAGCCAGGGGCGTGGAGAGACCCAGTACTTC. Its protein is CASSQGRGETQYF.